The source of this T cell receptor (beta chain) is a study of CD8+CD57+ T cells in acquired aplastic anemia. Study-wide context: The study obtained an average of approximately 3 ug of DNA from sorted CD4+ and CD8+ cells. Where healthy donors were concerned, CD4+ cells averaged around 9.9 million reads.

Study findings and constraints: Patients and controls shared about 30 CD8+ CDR3 sequences. Significance was not reached for CD8+ Simpson's diversity between patients and controls.

Profiling of TCR beta VDJ combinations and CDR3 sequences used genomic DNA as template. A single record per CDR3 protein comes from TCRdb applying MiXCR to the reads. The sample lists under 200,000 distinct CDR3 sequences; around 45% were seen once. This clonotype was detected ten times or more. Antigen unknown. Germline CDR1 reads SEHNR; CDR2 reads FQNEAQ (reference sequence). Trimming took 2 bases from V and 7 from J, leaving 11 bases between them. The CDR3 is 13 residues long. Sequencing was performed on sorted CD4+, CD8+, or CD8+CD57+ T cells (not recorded which) from PBMCs. This receptor was obtained from a human donor in good health. V and J are TRBV7-9 and TRBJ2-5, with D maybe TRBD1 (5 bases). CDR3 region: CASSLIGAGTQYF. DNA for the CDR3: TGTGCCAGCAGCTTAATAGGGGCTGGGACCCAGTACTTC.